This entry describes one T cell receptor beta chain. The data were produced by immunoSEQ multiplex PCR, yet TCRdb's version contains in-frame clones alone and is incomplete. The sample carries roughly 70,000 clones, more than 85% recorded once. The sample originates from a study of T cell changes during pregnancy in multiple sclerosis. CDR1 is MRHNA and CDR2 is SNTAGT in the germline V gene. The CDR3 runs 16 residues. Trimming removed 4 bases from V and 5 bases from J; junction bases left unmatched: 6. The receptor was isolated from a female donor with multiple sclerosis, enrolled in a pregnancy study. This specimen was peripheral blood, taken before pregnancy. The chain employs TRBV6-4 and TRBJ1-4; 11 nucleotides match TRBD1. The CDR3 DNA sequence: TGTGCCAGCAGTGCCCCTGGGACAGGGGGAAATGAAAAACTGTTTTTT. The encoded protein is CASSAPGTGGNEKLFF.